This TCR beta chain originates from a study of identical twins. General observations from the study: Models underestimated how often monozygotic twins shared out-of-frame TCR alpha. Interpretation of the results relied on cross-sectional statistical analysis and not on following the same donors. Partly confounded zero-insertion analyses could result from invariant MAIT and iNKT cells.

The cDNA had a unique molecular identifier and a template-switch universal primer site. Via MiXCR, TCRdb re-called the 5' RACE reads, giving one row per CDR3 protein. The sample shows 1.5 million to 2 million distinct CDR3 sequences, under 35% of them seen only once. The CDR3 is 13 amino acids. The germline gives CDR1 SQVTM, CDR2 ANQGSEA. V was cut by 4 bases and J by 1 base, with 9 bases left in between. Of note for this clonotype: Its antigen is unidentified.

Sequenced input: cord blood. The sequence derives from a newborn girl in good health. The chain links TRBV29-1 to TRBJ2-3; D unclear. The CDR3 reads CSVASSRTDTQYF. CDR3 sequence (DNA): TGCAGCGTTGCAAGCTCCCGCACAGATACGCAGTATTTT.